Reported below is one T cell receptor (beta chain). The CDR3 has 13 amino acids. Germline V gene sequence: CDR1 SNHLY, CDR2 FYNNEI. Trimming stripped 2 bases from V and 1 base from J, with 5 bases between. Random hexamers primed reverse transcription of roughly 0.45 to 1 ug RNA. TCRdb fed the immunoSEQ multiplex PCR reads into MiXCR, producing one record per CDR3 protein. Among roughly 80,000 distinct CDR3 sequences listed, over 90% were seen once. This entry belongs to a study of CD8 T cells in Susac syndrome. This chain joins TRBV2 and TRBJ1-1; TRBD1 might be the D (5 bases). Sequencing used CD8+ T cells from PBMCs. The sequence derives from a human donor in good health. The CDR3 bases are TGTGCCAGCAGTGAACAGGGGAACACTGAAGCTTTCTTT. Translation gives CASSEQGNTEAFF.